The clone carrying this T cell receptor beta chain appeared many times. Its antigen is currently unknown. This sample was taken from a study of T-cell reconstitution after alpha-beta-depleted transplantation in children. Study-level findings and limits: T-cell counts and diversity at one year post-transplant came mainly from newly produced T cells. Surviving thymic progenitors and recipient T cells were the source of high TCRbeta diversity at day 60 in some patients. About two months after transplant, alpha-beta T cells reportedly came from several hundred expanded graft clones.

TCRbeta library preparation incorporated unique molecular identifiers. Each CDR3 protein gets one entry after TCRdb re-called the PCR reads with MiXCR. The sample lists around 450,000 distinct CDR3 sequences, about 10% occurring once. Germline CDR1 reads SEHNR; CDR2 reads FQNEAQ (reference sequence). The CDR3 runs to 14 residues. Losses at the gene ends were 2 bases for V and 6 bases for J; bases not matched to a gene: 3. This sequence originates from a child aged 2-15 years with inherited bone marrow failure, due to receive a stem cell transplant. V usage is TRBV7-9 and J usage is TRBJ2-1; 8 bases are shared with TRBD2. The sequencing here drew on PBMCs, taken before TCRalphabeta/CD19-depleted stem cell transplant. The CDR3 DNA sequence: TGTGCCAGCAGCTTACCCGGGACTAGCAATGAGCAGTTCTTC. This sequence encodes CASSLPGTSNEQFF.